The 9 T cell receptor beta chains presented below share a single source sample, sequenced in a study of T cell changes during pregnancy in multiple sclerosis. Clones were sequenced by immunoSEQ multiplex PCR, and TCRdb holds only the in-frame ones, with some missing. This sample has about 40,000 clones; approximately 91% occur once, and the top ten carry about 0.51%. The sample consisted of CD4+ T cells from peripheral blood mononuclear cells, taken in the second trimester of pregnancy. These receptors were obtained from a female donor in good health, enrolled as a control in a pregnancy study.

This chain joins TRBV19 and TRBJ1-2; TRBD1 matches at 8 bases. CDR3 length: 15 residues. Germline CDR1 is LNHDA and CDR2 is SQIVND (reference sequence). V was pared by 7 bases and J by 4 bases, with 11 bases of the junction left unmatched. The CDR3 nucleotides read TGTGCCAGTACGGCGCAGATGACAGGGGCCTATGGCTACACCTTC. Protein: CASTAQMTGAYGYTF. Variable domain in full (rest from reference TRBV19 and TRBJ1-2): DGGITQSPKYLFRKEGQNVTLSCEQNLNHDAMYWYRQDPGQGLRLIYYSQIVNDFQKGDIAEGYSVSREKKESFPLTVTSAQKNPTAFYLCASTAQMTGAYGYTFGSGTRLTVV.

This clone was detected once. The V call is TRBV25-1, the J call TRBJ1-3; D is unresolved. Trimming pared 5 bases from V and 0 bases from J, leaving 8 bases between. CDR1 and CDR2 from the germline V gene are MGHDK and SYGVNS. There are 14 residues in the CDR3. The CDR3 coding sequence is TGTGCCAGCAGTCGGGATTTCTCTGGAAACACCATATATTTT. It codes for CASSRDFSGNTIYF. Full variable domain (outside the CDR3, taken from reference TRBV25-1 and TRBJ1-3): EADIYQTPRYLVIGTGKKITLECSQTMGHDKMYWYQQDPGMELHLIHYSYGVNSTEKGDLSSESTVSRIRTEHFPLTLESARPSHTSQYLCASSRDFSGNTIYFGEGSWLTVV.

The CDR3 coding sequence is TGTGCCAGCAGCTTAGCTTGGGGGGCTAGCGGGAGGACCGAAGAGACCCAGTACTTC. Translation gives CASSLAWGASGRTEETQYF. The chain combines TRBV7-9 with TRBJ2-5; 11 positions match TRBD2. V dropped 0 bases and J dropped 3; count of bases not matched to a gene: 12. Per the germline V gene, CDR1 is SEHNR and CDR2 is FQNEAQ (reference sequence). This CDR3 comprises 19 residues.

The V call is TRBV30, the J call TRBJ1-2; 9 nucleotides line up with TRBD1. The V gene end was trimmed by 5 bases and the J gene end by 4 bases; junction bases not matched to a gene: 5. Per the germline V gene, CDR1 is GTSNPN and CDR2 is SVGIG (reference sequence). This CDR3 region has 13 residues. CDR3 in DNA: TGTGCCTGGGGGGGACAGGGCATCTATGGCTACACCTTC. It specifies CAWGGQGIYGYTF.

This sequence joins TRBV4-1 and TRBJ1-5, with D perhaps matching TRBD1 (6 bases). V gave up 1 base and J gave up 0 bases, with 16 bases separating them. This CDR3 is 18 amino acids long. Germline V gives CDR1 MGHRA, CDR2 YSYEKL. Here the CDR3 reads CASSQALNRADSNQPQHF. CDR3 nucleotide sequence: TGCGCCAGCAGCCAAGCCTTAAACAGGGCCGATAGCAATCAGCCCCAGCATTTT.

This chain connects TRBV19 to TRBJ2-1, with D tentatively TRBD1 (6 bases). V was trimmed by 4 bases and J by 0 bases, leaving 16 bases between them. CDR1 and CDR2 from the germline V gene are LNHDA and SQIVND (reference sequence). The CDR3 is 17 amino acids. The CDR3 loop reads CASSTLRDTSSYNEQFF. The DNA of the CDR3 is TGTGCCAGTAGTACGCTTAGGGACACAAGCTCCTACAATGAGCAGTTCTTC. Full variable domain (outside the CDR3, taken from reference TRBV19 and TRBJ2-1): DGGITQSPKYLFRKEGQNVTLSCEQNLNHDAMYWYRQDPGQGLRLIYYSQIVNDFQKGDIAEGYSVSREKKESFPLTVTSAQKNPTAFYLCASSTLRDTSSYNEQFFGPGTRLTVL.

V is TRBV7-3 and J is TRBJ2-1; D is possibly TRBD1 (6 bases). In germline, CDR1 is SGHTA, CDR2 FQGTGA. The V end was cut by 5 bases, the J end by 1 base, with 12 bases between. This CDR3 spans 15 amino acids. CDR3 nucleotide sequence: TGTGCCAGCAGCCCCGGACAGTGGTCCTACAATGAGCAGTTCTTC. Encoded protein: CASSPGQWSYNEQFF.

The rearrangement joins TRBV6-5 to TRBJ2-1, with 8 bases aligning to TRBD2. Trimming cost V 4 bases and J 6 bases; bases outside gene matches: 5. This CDR3 has 14 residues. Per the germline V gene, CDR1 is MNHEY and CDR2 is SVGAGI. The CDR3 loop is CASSLREGRNEQFF. The CDR3, as DNA: TGTGCCAGCAGTTTACGGGAGGGCCGCAATGAGCAGTTCTTC.

V and J are TRBV21-1 and TRBJ2-7; the table's D call, TRBD2, has no DNA check behind it. TRBV21-1 constitutes a pseudogene. The CDR3 sequence is 17 residues long. The CDR3, as DNA: TGTGCCAGCAGCAAATGTCTGTTAGCGGGAGGGAACCACGAGCAGTACTTC. It is translated as CASSKCLLAGGNHEQYF.